Below are 20 T cell receptor beta chains sequenced from a single sample in a study of PD-1 blockade in mismatch repair-deficient tumors. Generated by immunoSEQ multiplex PCR, the TCRdb table keeps only in-frame clones and is missing some. The sample has roughly 49,000 clones; roughly 82% are singletons. Specimen: PBMCs, collected before pembrolizumab treatment. Receptors were obtained from an adult with mismatch repair-deficient cancer.

The chain joins TRBV6-5 to TRBJ1-2; D is perhaps TRBD1 (5 bases). Deletions cut 8 bases from V and 4 bases from J, with 17 bases between. This CDR3 has 14 residues. Germline-derived CDR1 and CDR2 are MNHEY and SVGAGI. DNA for the CDR3: TGTGCCAGCCACTCCGACAGACGGGTCTATGGCTACACCTTC. Residues: CASHSDRRVYGYTF.

The rearrangement joins TRBV14 to TRBJ1-1; 7 bases are a match to TRBD1. In germline, CDR1 is SGHDN, CDR2 FVKESK. The CDR3 has 15 amino acids. Trimming took 5 bases from V and 4 from J; bases not matched to a gene: 10. As DNA, the CDR3 is TGTGCCAGCAGCAAAAGACAGGGTGAGGGCACTGAAGCTTTCTTT. As protein: CASSKRQGEGTEAFF.

V usage is TRBV7-3 and J usage is TRBJ2-2; a possible D gene is TRBD2 (5 bases). The V gene's germline CDR1 is SGHTA and CDR2 FQGTGA. Trimming cost V 7 bases and J 1 base, with 13 bases left between them. The CDR3 runs to 15 residues. The CDR3: CASKLEGQNTGELFF. DNA for the CDR3: TGTGCCAGCAAACTTGAGGGTCAGAACACCGGGGAGCTGTTTTTT. The variable domain in full, completed from reference TRBV7-3 and TRBJ2-2, reads GAGVSQTPSNKVTEKGKYVELRCDPISGHTALYWYRQSLGQGPEFLIYFQGTGAADDSGLPNDRFFAVRPEGSVSTLKIQRTERGDSAVYLCASKLEGQNTGELFFGEGSRLTVL.

The rearrangement joins TRBV9 to TRBJ2-1, with TRBD2 as a possible D gene (7 bases). The V end was cut by 4 bases, the J end by 4 bases, with 18 bases between. The CDR3 runs 16 residues. Germline V gene lookup returns CDR1 SGDLS and CDR2 YYNGEE. The CDR3 reads CASSLEGGGAYNEQFF. In nucleotides, the CDR3 is TGTGCCAGCAGCCTCGAAGGGGGAGGGGCATACAATGAGCAGTTCTTC.

In DNA form, the CDR3 reads TGTGCTAGTGCCACTCCAGGGAATGGCTACACCTTC. Its protein product is CASATPGNGYTF. The V and J genes are TRBV12-5 and TRBJ1-2; D is possibly TRBD1 (5 bases). The germline V gene encodes CDR1 LGHNT and CDR2 FRNRAP. Trimming cost V 7 bases and J 6 bases, with 12 bases left between them. The CDR3 extends over 12 amino acids.

In this sample, this clone turned up once. The chain combines TRBV10-2 with TRBJ2-1; 7 nucleotides align to TRBD2. The ends lost 6 bases at V and 2 bases at J; junction bases unmatched: 7. This CDR3 region has 15 residues. The germline V gene has CDR1 WSHSY and CDR2 SAAADI. CDR3 coding DNA: TGCGCCAGCAGCCCGACTAGCCGCGCCTACAATGAGCAGTTCTTC. The encoded protein is CASSPTSRAYNEQFF.

This clone was picked up a small number of times. This sequence joins TRBV19 and TRBJ2-3; D is tentatively TRBD1 or TRBD2 (5 bases each). V was trimmed by 5 bases and J by 1 base, leaving 19 bases between them. The CDR3 has 17 amino acids. Germline CDR1 reads LNHDA; CDR2 reads SQIVND (reference sequence). The CDR3 nucleotides read TGTGCCAGTAGTCCCACCCCCGGGGCGGCGGGCACAGATACGCAGTATTTT. This encodes CASSPTPGAAGTDTQYF. Filled out from reference TRBV19 and TRBJ2-3, the complete variable domain reads DGGITQSPKYLFRKEGQNVTLSCEQNLNHDAMYWYRQDPGQGLRLIYYSQIVNDFQKGDIAEGYSVSREKKESFPLTVTSAQKNPTAFYLCASSPTPGAAGTDTQYFGPGTRLTVL.

This chain joins TRBV7-6 and TRBJ2-1, with TRBD2 identical over 9 bases. Germline V gene sequence: CDR1 SGHVS, CDR2 FNYEAQ. V gave up 4 bases and J gave up 2 bases; unmatched junction bases: 3. The CDR3 covers 15 residues. The CDR3 DNA reads as TGTGCCAGCAGCTCACTAGCGGGCGCCTACAATGAGCAGTTCTTC. The encoded protein is CASSSLAGAYNEQFF.

The chain recombines TRBV5-5 with TRBJ2-1; no reliable D call. Germline loops: CDR1 SGHKS, CDR2 YYEKEE (reference sequence). The ends were cut back, 4 bases at V and 15 bases at J, with 17 bases in the middle. This CDR3 has 12 residues. The CDR3 loop reads CASSQGPRHGFF. The CDR3 DNA reads TGTGCCAGCAGCCAAGGGCCCCGCCACGGGTTCTTC.

Of note for this clone: A far larger clone is one nucleotide away, so this likely arose from a read error. The same CDR3 arises from other DNA sequences in this sample as well. V is TRBV4-2 and J is TRBJ1-3; D is unresolved. V lost 0 bases and J 4 bases, leaving 10 bases between the germline ends. The V gene's germline CDR1 is LGHNA and CDR2 YNFKEQ. The CDR3 contains 15 residues. CDR3 coding DNA: TGTGCCAGCAGCCAAGATGAGGGAGGAGGAAACACCATATATTTT. Its translation: CASSQDEGGGNTIYF.

The chain combines TRBV15 with TRBJ2-2; D not certain. V was clipped by 3 bases and J by 2 bases, with 7 bases between them. Germline-derived CDR1 and CDR2 are LNHNV and YYDKDF (reference sequence). The CDR3 covers 14 residues. Here the CDR3 reads CATSREANTGELFF. In DNA, the CDR3 is TGTGCCACCAGCAGGGAAGCCAACACCGGGGAGCTGTTTTTT.

V and J are TRBV6-5 and TRBJ2-7; D is uncertain. The length of the CDR3 is 14 residues. Trimming shortened V by 6 bases and J by 3 bases, and 15 bases separated the two germline ends. In germline, CDR1 is MNHEY, CDR2 SVGAGI. CDR3 region: CASSQAPVNYEQYF. Here the CDR3 DNA reads TGTGCCAGCAGCCAAGCTCCCGTTAACTACGAGCAGTACTTC.

The CDR3 nucleotides are TGTGCCAGCAGTTACCAGAGGTGGGGGGATGAAAAACTGTTTTTT. Translating it yields CASSYQRWGDEKLFF. V and J are TRBV6-5 and TRBJ1-4; weak D call: TRBD1 (5 bases). The ends were cut back, 2 bases at V and 6 bases at J, with 13 bases in the middle. From germline, CDR1 is MNHEY and CDR2 SVGAGI. This CDR3 spans 15 amino acids.

The chain is built from TRBV5-4 and TRBJ2-7, with 7 positions matching TRBD1. The CDR3 length is 14 residues. J was trimmed by 4 bases and V by 3 bases; bases with no gene match: 7. CDR1 and CDR2 from the germline V gene are SGHNT and YYREEE (reference sequence). The chain's CDR3 is CASSSGQSPYEQYF. The CDR3 DNA is TGTGCCAGCAGCTCGGGACAGAGTCCTTACGAGCAGTACTTC.

This clone occurred once. The rearrangement uses TRBV2 and TRBJ2-7, with 9 bases matching TRBD1. This CDR3 region has 14 residues. Germline V gene data show CDR1 as SNHLY and CDR2 as FYNNEI. Trimming at V came to 7 bases and at J to 3 bases, leaving 7 bases not matched to a gene. The CDR3 DNA reads TGTGCCAGCACCGCACAGGGGGCTTTCTACGAGCAGTACTTC. The encoded protein is CASTAQGAFYEQYF.

The V call is TRBV4-2, the J call TRBJ2-5; the match to TRBD2 covers 14 bases. This CDR3 contains 17 residues. Trimming at V came to 4 bases and at J to 4 bases, leaving 8 bases not matched to a gene. In germline, CDR1 is LGHNA, CDR2 YNFKEQ. The CDR3 DNA follows: TGTGCCAGCAGCCCCTCTGGGACTAGCGGGAGCCCAGAGACCCAGTACTTC. Protein: CASSPSGTSGSPETQYF.

The genes are TRBV9 and TRBJ2-7; 12 nucleotides align to TRBD2. V was pared by 3 bases and J by 3 bases, with 13 bases of the junction left unmatched. The CDR3 covers 18 residues. CDR1 SGDLS and CDR2 YYNGEE come from the germline V gene. The CDR3 here is CASSASGRVTIVFYEQYF. CDR3 nucleotides: TGTGCCAGCAGCGCTAGCGGGAGGGTCACAATAGTCTTCTACGAGCAGTACTTC.

The chain has TRBV19 and TRBJ2-1; D remains ambiguous. Germline V lookup: CDR1 LNHDA, CDR2 SQIVND (reference sequence). V gave up 4 bases and J gave up 9 bases, with 7 bases separating them. There are 11 residues in the CDR3. CDR3 bases: TGTGCCAGTAGTAATTACGGTGAGCAGTTCTTC. This sequence encodes CASSNYGEQFF.

This chain uses TRBV27 with TRBJ2-1; 7 bases are shared with TRBD2. After removal of 3 bases from V and 3 bases from J, the junction contained 2 bases not matched to a gene. The CDR3 is 14 amino acids. Looked up from germline, CDR1 is MNHEY and CDR2 is SMNVEV (reference sequence). The CDR3: CASSFSGLYNEQFF. The CDR3 region has the DNA TGTGCCAGCAGTTTTAGCGGGCTCTACAATGAGCAGTTCTTC.

This rearrangement joins TRBV19 to TRBJ2-3, with 11 bases lining up with TRBD2. The germline V gene encodes CDR1 LNHDA and CDR2 SQIVND (reference sequence). With V trimmed by 5 bases and J by 4 bases, 5 bases remained unmatched. The CDR3 totals 15 residues. The CDR3 region has the DNA TGTGCCAGTAGTTCACTAGCGGGAGTGTCAGATACGCAGTATTTT. Protein product: CASSSLAGVSDTQYF. Complete variable domain (other parts from reference TRBV19 and TRBJ2-3): DGGITQSPKYLFRKEGQNVTLSCEQNLNHDAMYWYRQDPGQGLRLIYYSQIVNDFQKGDIAEGYSVSREKKESFPLTVTSAQKNPTAFYLCASSSLAGVSDTQYFGPGTRLTVL.